The 3 T cell receptor beta chains reported below all come from one sample, sequenced in a study of shared clonotypes between healthy human individuals. Sequencing was performed with immunoSEQ multiplex PCR; in TCRdb, only in-frame clones are kept and a portion is missing. The data contain around 720,000 clones, more than 70% of them singletons. What was sequenced was memory CD4+ T cells sorted from blood. Subset in this sample: CD45RA-negative fraction. Receptor source: a woman aged 25-40 years in good health.

The chain joins TRBV6-1 to TRBJ2-1; 9 positions agree with TRBD1. Losses at the gene ends were 4 bases for V and 4 bases for J; bases not matched to a gene: 11. CDR1 is MNHNS and CDR2 is SASEGT in the germline V gene. The CDR3 spans 17 residues. The CDR3 reads CASSATVLGTGYNEQFF. As DNA, the CDR3 is TGTGCCAGCAGTGCGACCGTACTCGGGACAGGGTACAATGAGCAGTTCTTC.

As to this clone: This sample includes further DNA sequences coding for the same CDR3. The chain uses TRBV6-5 and TRBJ1-5; 9 nucleotides agree with TRBD1. Trimming cost V 6 bases and J 5 bases; bases outside gene matches: 5. Germline CDR1 MNHEY, CDR2 SVGAGI. This CDR3 spans 14 amino acids. CDR3 nucleotides: TGTGCCAGCAGATCCACAGGGGGCGATCAGCCCCAGCATTTT. Protein sequence: CASRSTGGDQPQHF.

The CDR3 spells CASRLRRGGNQPQHF. CDR3 coding DNA: TGTGCCAGCAGACTCAGGCGGGGAGGCAATCAGCCCCAGCATTTT. The V and J genes are TRBV5-8 and TRBJ1-5; D gene unclear. Germline V CDR1 and CDR2: SGHTS, YDEGEE. Trimming pared 5 bases from V and 2 bases from J, leaving 14 bases between. The CDR3 length is 15 residues.